This T cell receptor beta chain was documented in a study of cytomegalovirus exposure and HLA in healthy donors. The CDR3 totals 18 residues. V trimming: 3 bases; J trimming: 4 bases; junction bases outside the gene matches: 17. Use of 60 Vbeta and 13 Jbeta primers characterized the PCR. The data were produced by immunoSEQ multiplex PCR, yet TCRdb's version contains in-frame clones alone and is incomplete. Of fewer than 200,000 clones listed, roughly 85% are singletons. This clone was seen a handful of times. The chain couples TRBV5-3 to TRBJ2-7; TRBD1 aligns across 9 bases. Being an ORF, TRBV5-3 has a function that is uncertain. This TCR was sampled from a male donor in good health and CMV-seronegative. The sequenced material came from PBMCs. CDR3 protein: CARSCGDRVPAIVYEQYF. The CDR3 nucleotides read TGTGCCAGAAGCTGCGGGGACAGGGTCCCCGCGATCGTATACGAGCAGTACTTC.